The TCR beta chain under discussion was sequenced for a study of T cell responses to AZD1222 COVID-19 vaccine. Measured with immunoSEQ multiplex PCR; TCRdb has only the in-frame clones, and not every one. The sample has about 100,000 clones, more than 70% seen once. The CDR3 is made up of 16 amino acids. Per the germline V gene, CDR1 is SGHTA and CDR2 is FQGNSA. Losses at the gene ends were 4 bases for V and 3 bases for J; bases not matched to a gene: 11. Whole-study findings and limits: Of spike-specific TCRs, nearly half reportedly target regions left unmutated in variants.

With regard to this clone: The antigen is not known.

This chain links TRBV7-2 with TRBJ1-1, with 7 nucleotides matching TRBD1. This TCR came from an adult in good health. The specimen was peripheral blood, collected on day 0 of MenACWY control vaccination. The CDR3 region has the DNA TGTGCCAGCAGCTGGGATGGGACAGTATATGACACTGAAGCTTTCTTT. Encoded protein: CASSWDGTVYDTEAFF.